These 22 T cell receptor beta chains came from one sample sequenced in a study of T cell changes during pregnancy in multiple sclerosis. The assay was immunoSEQ multiplex PCR, and TCRdb's table has in-frame clones only and misses some. Of approximately 84,000 clones in the sample, about 94% were seen once. Sequences were derived from peripheral blood, sampled in the third trimester of pregnancy. The receptors were gathered from a female donor with multiple sclerosis, enrolled in a pregnancy study.

The rearrangement uses TRBV13 and TRBJ1-2; TRBD1 matches at 7 bases. Trimming cost V 4 bases and J 3 bases; bases outside gene matches: 2. This CDR3 has 13 residues. CDR1 and CDR2 (germline): PRHDT, FYEKMQ (reference sequence). In DNA, the CDR3 is TGTGCCAGCAGCTCCGGGACAGACTATGGCTACACCTTC. Its protein product is CASSSGTDYGYTF. The variable domain in full, completed from reference TRBV13 and TRBJ1-2, reads AAGVIQSPRHLIKEKRETATLKCYPIPRHDTVYWYQQGPGQDPQFLISFYEKMQSDKGSIPDRFSAQQFSDYHSELNMSSLELGDSALYFCASSSGTDYGYTFGSGTRLTVV.

As concerns this clone: This sample also contains other DNA sequences that code for the same CDR3. The V and J genes are TRBV6-4 and TRBJ2-3; TRBD1 agrees at 11 bases. Germline assignment: CDR1 MRHNA and CDR2 SNTAGT. The CDR3 is made up of 15 amino acids. V dropped 0 bases and J dropped 4; count of bases not matched to a gene: 0. In DNA form, the CDR3 reads TGTGCCAGCAGTGACTCGGGACAGGGGGCAGATACGCAGTATTTT. Its protein is CASSDSGQGADTQYF.

This chain links TRBV6-1 with TRBJ1-5; tentative D call: TRBD1 (5 bases). The V end lost 7 bases, the J end lost 7 bases, and 8 bases lay between the germline ends. Germline CDR1 and CDR2: MNHNS and SASEGT. The CDR3 extends over 11 amino acids. The CDR3 loop is CASMTVQPQHF. The DNA of the CDR3 is TGTGCCAGCATGACAGTCCAGCCCCAGCATTTT.

V is TRBV2 and J is TRBJ2-4; 11 nucleotides align to TRBD2. V shed 8 bases, J shed 0 bases, and the junction held 3 bases outside the gene matches. The V gene's germline CDR1 is SNHLY and CDR2 FYNNEI. This CDR3 region has 15 residues. CDR3 sequence reads: CASLAGGPAKNIQYF. The CDR3 coding sequence is TGTGCCAGCCTAGCGGGGGGACCAGCCAAAAACATTCAGTACTTC. Full variable domain (remainder filled in from reference TRBV2 and TRBJ2-4): EPEVTQTPSHQVTQMGQEVILRCVPISNHLYFYWYRQILGQKVEFLVSFYNNEISEKSEIFDDQFSVERPDGSNFTLKIRSTKLEDSAMYFCASLAGGPAKNIQYFGAGTRLSVL.

The chain joins TRBV2 to TRBJ1-3; D remains unclear. The CDR3 totals 14 residues. V lost 5 bases, J lost 0 bases, and 8 bases lay in between. CDR1 SNHLY and CDR2 FYNNEI come from the germline V gene. The CDR3 loop is CASSLRSSGNTIYF. CDR3 sequence (DNA): TGTGCCAGCAGTTTACGGAGCTCTGGAAACACCATATATTTT. Looking up the rest from reference TRBV2 and TRBJ1-3 gives the full variable domain: EPEVTQTPSHQVTQMGQEVILRCVPISNHLYFYWYRQILGQKVEFLVSFYNNEISEKSEIFDDQFSVERPDGSNFTLKIRSTKLEDSAMYFCASSLRSSGNTIYFGEGSWLTVV.

The V call is TRBV10-3, the J call TRBJ2-4; 8 bases line up with TRBD1. The CDR3 totals 15 residues. Germline values: CDR1 ENHRY, CDR2 SYGVKD. V lost 10 bases, J lost 0 bases, and 8 bases stayed unmatched. The CDR3 nucleotides are TGTGCCACGAGAACAGGGGGAACAGCCAAAAACATTCAGTACTTC. Protein sequence: CATRTGGTAKNIQYF.

The chain combines TRBV7-6 with TRBJ2-1; TRBD2 is a possible D gene (6 bases). The V and J ends lost 4 bases and 8 bases respectively, with 12 bases between them. The CDR3 is 13 amino acids. Germline CDR1 and CDR2: SGHVS and FNYEAQ. CDR3 protein: CASSWGEFHEQFF. In nucleotides, the CDR3 is TGTGCCAGCAGCTGGGGGGAGTTCCATGAGCAGTTCTTC.

The rearrangement links TRBV18 to TRBJ1-2; 9 bases agree with TRBD1. V shed 0 bases and J 4 bases; nucleotides not matched to a gene: 9. This CDR3 is 17 amino acids long. CDR1 KGHSH and CDR2 LQKENI come from the germline V gene. CDR3 bases: TGTGCCAGCTCACCACCTCCCGGGACAGGGCCTTCCTATGGCTACACCTTC. Its protein is CASSPPPGTGPSYGYTF.

The CDR3 is CASTFKGQGREQYF. DNA of the CDR3: TGTGCCAGCACTTTTAAGGGACAGGGTCGCGAGCAGTACTTC. The gene calls are TRBV7-8 and TRBJ2-7, with 9 positions matching TRBD1. Germline CDR1 is SGHVS and CDR2 is FQNEAQ. This CDR3 comprises 14 residues. Trimming took 7 bases from V and 6 from J; bases not matched to a gene: 10. The whole variable domain, filled in from reference TRBV7-8 and TRBJ2-7, reads GAGVSQSPRYKVAKRGQDVALRCDPISGHVSLFWYQQALGQGPEFLTYFQNEAQLDKSGLPSDRFFAERPEGSVSTLKIQRTQQEDSAVYLCASTFKGQGREQYFGPGTRLTVT.

The chain carries TRBV29-1 and TRBJ2-5, with 15 bases that match TRBD2. CDR3 length equals 16 residues. CDR1 and CDR2 from the germline V gene are SQVTM and ANQGSEA. Trimming at V came to 6 bases and at J to 5 bases, leaving 10 bases not matched to a gene. The DNA of the CDR3 is TGCAGCGTCGCAGGGACTAGCGGGGGGTCCTGGGAGACCCAGTACTTC. It encodes CSVAGTSGGSWETQYF.

This clone was recorded a few times. The rearrangement links TRBV2 to TRBJ1-5; TRBD1 aligns across 7 bases. CDR1 SNHLY and CDR2 FYNNEI come from the germline V gene. This CDR3 contains 16 residues. The trim removed 4 bases at V and 0 bases at J, leaving 6 bases unmatched. CDR3 coding DNA: TGTGCCAGCAGTGGTCCCGGGACAGTTAGCAATCAGCCCCAGCATTTT. This translates into CASSGPGTVSNQPQHF.

This chain joins TRBV15 and TRBJ2-2; 8 bases fit TRBD2. This CDR3 spans 16 amino acids. V dropped 0 bases and J dropped 5; count of bases not matched to a gene: 5. Germline lookup yields CDR1 LNHNV and CDR2 YYDKDF (reference sequence). In DNA, the CDR3 is TGTGCCACCAGCAGAGATCGGCGGGGGGCGACCGGGGAGCTGTTTTTT. Protein: CATSRDRRGATGELFF.

The chain carries TRBV7-9 and TRBJ2-5; 7 bases line up with TRBD1. J gave up 5 bases and V 5 bases, and 8 bases lay outside the gene matches. The CDR3 has 14 amino acids. Per the germline V gene, CDR1 is SEHNR and CDR2 is FQNEAQ (reference sequence). The CDR3 DNA is TGTGCCAGCAGCCCCCGACAGGGTGGGGAGACCCAGTACTTC. As protein: CASSPRQGGETQYF.

In this sample, this clone turned up once. The chain joins TRBV19 to TRBJ1-1; no firm D call. The CDR3 totals 14 residues. The germline gives CDR1 LNHDA, CDR2 SQIVND (reference sequence). The V and J ends lost 6 bases and 4 bases respectively, with 15 bases between them. In DNA, the CDR3 is TGTGCCAGTAGAGCGGAGGGAGGTGGCACTGAAGCTTTCTTT. Protein sequence: CASRAEGGGTEAFF.

This clone came up once. The gene calls are TRBV5-1 and TRBJ1-2; the D gene is possibly TRBD1 (6 bases). This CDR3 is built from 14 residues. V was clipped by 2 bases and J by 3 bases, with 11 bases between them. The V gene's germline CDR1 is SGHRS and CDR2 YFSETQ. The CDR3 reads CASSFGGADYGYTF. Here the CDR3 DNA reads TGCGCCAGCAGCTTTGGGGGGGCCGACTATGGCTACACCTTC.

For the CDR3, the DNA is TGTGCCAGCAGTGACGGGACAGGGCATAATTCACCCCTCCACTTT. It yields the protein CASSDGTGHNSPLHF. The chain joins TRBV6-4 to TRBJ1-6; 9 bases are a match to TRBD1. With V trimmed by 2 bases and J by 5 bases, 1 base remained unmatched. There are 15 residues in the CDR3. The V gene's germline CDR1 is MRHNA and CDR2 SNTAGT.

This chain links TRBV27 with TRBJ1-6; weak D call: TRBD1 (5 bases). Per the germline V gene, CDR1 is MNHEY and CDR2 is SMNVEV (reference sequence). The CDR3 runs to 14 residues. Trimming removed 6 bases from V and 6 bases from J, with 12 bases in between. For the CDR3, the DNA is TGTGCCAGCAGAGGACAAAGGTTTAATTCACCCCTCCACTTT. It specifies CASRGQRFNSPLHF.

This chain links TRBV14 with TRBJ1-2; D ambiguous. V was pared by 3 bases and J by 3 bases, with 11 bases between. The CDR3 loop spans 14 amino acids. Germline CDR1 and CDR2: SGHDN and FVKESK. CDR3 bases: TGTGCCAGCAGCCAGTCGAGTTTTTACTATGGCTACACCTTC. As protein: CASSQSSFYYGYTF.

The J gene is TRBJ2-7, the V gene TRBV9; weak D call: TRBD2 (7 bases). The CDR3 runs to 14 residues. Germline CDR1 SGDLS, CDR2 YYNGEE. The V end lost 3 bases, the J end lost 2 bases, and 12 bases lay between the germline ends. DNA of the CDR3: TGTGCCAGCAGCGAGGGGGGGACCCCCTACGAGCAGTACTTC. Translation gives CASSEGGTPYEQYF.

The chain combines TRBV29-1 with TRBJ2-5; D might be TRBD2 (6 bases). The germline V gene encodes CDR1 SQVTM and CDR2 ANQGSEA. V was clipped by 5 bases and J by 2 bases, with 12 bases between them. The CDR3 has 13 residues. This CDR3 is CSVLGGGQETQYF. DNA for the CDR3: TGCAGCGTTCTGGGAGGAGGGCAAGAGACCCAGTACTTC.

The chain recombines TRBV27 with TRBJ1-1; 7 nucleotides line up with TRBD1. The CDR3 extends over 15 amino acids. CDR1 MNHEY and CDR2 SMNVEV come from the germline V gene (reference sequence). Trimming removed 3 bases from V and 1 base from J; junction bases left unmatched: 5. CDR3 coding DNA: TGTGCCAGCAGTTTGTCAGGGGGTACGAACACTGAAGCTTTCTTT. This gives the protein CASSLSGGTNTEAFF.

This chain uses TRBV9 with TRBJ2-1, with 11 bases aligning to TRBD2. Germline trimming cut 0 bases from V and 7 bases from J; bases unmatched to any gene: 9. The germline V gene has CDR1 SGDLS and CDR2 YYNGEE. The CDR3 is made up of 17 amino acids. CDR3 sequence (DNA): TGTGCCAGCAGCGTAGGGGTTAGCGGGGGGGCCAGGAATGAGCAGTTCTTC. Residues: CASSVGVSGGARNEQFF.